The 11 T cell receptor beta chains reported below all come from one sample, sequenced in a study of human T cells and chemical hapten exposure. Time point given: patch test 2, 6 weeks after DPC sensitization. Specified treatment: therapeutic diphenylcyclopropenone sensitization with weekly scalp DPC. TCRdb recomputed calls from the RACE reads with MiXCR, one row per CDR3 protein. The table has under 75,000 distinct CDR3 sequences, about 8% seen once. The starting material was whole blood, obtained in connection with sensitization to the hapten diphenylcyclopropenone (DPC). These TCRs come from a woman aged 45 to 65 with alopecia areata. Some clones in this sample may be carry-over from other donors' samples.

The chain has TRBV25-1 and TRBJ1-2; perhaps TRBD1 as D (5 bases). CDR1 MGHDK and CDR2 SYGVNS come from the germline V gene. CDR3 size: 13 residues. Deletions cut 2 bases from V and 6 bases from J, with 10 bases between. CDR3: CASSEGWGNGYTF. CDR3 DNA sequence: TGTGCCAGCAGTGAAGGCTGGGGCAATGGCTACACCTTC.

This clonotype was observed a few times. This chain uses TRBV7-9 with TRBJ2-7, with TRBD1 matching 7 bases. Germline-derived CDR1 and CDR2 are SEHNR and FQNEAQ (reference sequence). The CDR3 length is 14 residues. V was clipped by 8 bases and J by 0 bases; unmatched bases: 7. DNA of the CDR3: TGTGCCAGCCTTGGACAGGACCGCTCCTACGAGCAGTACTTC. Its translation is CASLGQDRSYEQYF. The full variable domain, in which reference TRBV7-9 and TRBJ2-7 provide the parts outside the CDR3, is DTGVSQNPRHKITKRGQNVTFRCDPISEHNRLYWYRQTLGQGPEFLTYFQNEAQLEKSRLLSDRFSAERPKGSFSTLEIQRTEQGDSAMYLCASLGQDRSYEQYFGPGTRLTVT.

Only a few counts were recorded for this clonotype. The rearrangement links TRBV29-1 to TRBJ2-2; D is undetermined. V was shortened by 4 bases and J by 0 bases, with 9 bases between the two germline ends. Germline V CDR1 and CDR2: SQVTM, ANQGSEA. CDR3 size: 14 residues. The CDR3 loop reads CSVGTTSNTGELFF. The CDR3 nucleotides are TGCAGCGTTGGGACCACTTCGAACACCGGGGAGCTGTTTTTT.

Details on this clonotype: One base away lies a much larger clone, so this may be a sequencing read error. The rearrangement uses TRBV27 and TRBJ2-2; D call uncertain. This CDR3 has 12 amino acids. The germline V gene has CDR1 MNHEY and CDR2 SMNVEV (reference sequence). Trimming shortened V by 2 bases and J by 10 bases, and 8 bases separated the two germline ends. The CDR3 coding sequence is TGTGCCAGCAGTTTAGCGGCCGAGGAGCTGTTTTTT. Its translation: CASSLAAEELFF.

The gene calls are TRBV7-8 and TRBJ2-3; D call uncertain. Germline V gives CDR1 SGHVS, CDR2 FQNEAQ. The CDR3 spans 16 residues. The V end lost 1 base, the J end lost 2 bases, and 13 bases lay between the germline ends. CDR3 nucleotide sequence: TGTGCCAGCAGCTTAGTTATAGGAGAGGCCACAGATACGCAGTATTTT. Translating it yields CASSLVIGEATDTQYF. Looking up the rest from reference TRBV7-8 and TRBJ2-3 gives the full variable domain: GAGVSQSPRYKVAKRGQDVALRCDPISGHVSLFWYQQALGQGPEFLTYFQNEAQLDKSGLPSDRFFAERPEGSVSTLKIQRTQQEDSAVYLCASSLVIGEATDTQYFGPGTRLTVL.

The V and J genes are TRBV28 and TRBJ1-3; TRBD1 matches 8 bases. V lost 5 bases, J lost 11 bases, and 11 bases stayed unmatched. CDR3 size: 14 residues. The V gene's germline CDR1 is MDHEN and CDR2 SYDVKM. In nucleotides, the CDR3 is TGTGCCAGCAGTGGACAGGGTAAAAGAGTTTCCATATATTTT. This sequence encodes CASSGQGKRVSIYF.

This clonotype was recorded at least ten times. The rearrangement joins TRBV7-6 to TRBJ1-6, with a weak D call TRBD1 (5 bases). Germline CDR1 and CDR2: SGHVS and FNYEAQ. V was clipped by 8 bases and J by 1 base, with 9 bases between them. This CDR3 contains 14 residues. The CDR3 reads CASGRQSYNSPLHF. CDR3 sequence (DNA): TGTGCCAGCGGAAGACAGTCCTATAATTCACCCCTCCACTTT.

This clonotype was counted a few times. The chain recombines TRBV10-3 with TRBJ2-7, with 8 nucleotides matching TRBD1. The CDR3 covers 15 residues. Germline V gene data show CDR1 as ENHRY and CDR2 as SYGVKD. V lost 6 bases and J lost 1; bases outside the gene matches: 8. CDR3 residues: CAIRAGGAGSYEQYF. The CDR3 region has the DNA TGTGCCATCAGGGCAGGGGGCGCGGGTTCCTACGAGCAGTACTTC.

In this sample, this clonotype turned up a few times. The J gene is TRBJ2-1, the V gene TRBV12-3 or TRBV12-4; tentatively, D is TRBD2 (5 bases). The CDR3 extends over 14 amino acids. The V gene lost 3 bases and the J gene lost 4 bases, with 10 bases spanning the gap. The CDR3 coding sequence is TGTGCCAGCAGTTTCGGGGTGGCGTACAATGAGCAGTTCTTC. It translates to CASSFGVAYNEQFF.

This clonotype was seen a few times. The chain uses TRBV12-5 and TRBJ2-7; 7 nucleotides align to TRBD1. The CDR3 loop spans 14 amino acids. CDR1 is LGHNT, CDR2 FRNRAP, per germline. J was trimmed by 2 bases and V by 6 bases; bases with no gene match: 7. The DNA for the CDR3 is TGTGCTAGTGGGCCCCGGGACAGAGCCTACGAGCAGTACTTC. Its protein product is CASGPRDRAYEQYF.

This clonotype was recorded many times. V is TRBV24-1 and J is TRBJ1-5; D unresolved. The CDR3 runs 15 residues. The ends were cut back, 5 bases at V and 4 bases at J, with 14 bases in the middle. The germline V gene has CDR1 KGHDR and CDR2 SFDVKD. CDR3 region: CATSGNRGGNQPQHF. CDR3 DNA sequence: TGTGCCACCAGTGGTAACCGGGGAGGAAATCAGCCCCAGCATTTT.